This section outlines one TCR beta chain sequence together with its context. Its antigen is not identified. The data are from a study of post-analysis software for immune sequencing data. Whole-study results and caveats: Compared with controls, patients showed significantly lower normalized Chao1 diversity. Samples from a shared batch, those prepared together, strongly co-clustered by F measure.

TCR beta cDNA libraries had unique molecular identifiers. TCRdb processed the PCR reads anew with MiXCR; each CDR3 protein has one entry. The top ten hold roughly 4.4% of the sample, which has 650,000 to 850,000 distinct CDR3 sequences, around 50% seen once. Sequenced material: blood. The sequence came from a girl aged 10-17 years with multiple sclerosis.

DNA of the CDR3: TGCGCCAGCAGCTTGAGTCTAGCGGGAGAACGCGAGCAGTACTTC. It yields the protein CASSLSLAGEREQYF. J is TRBJ2-4 and V is TRBV5-1, with 10 nucleotides matching TRBD2. The J call may be wrong; the DNA end is better matched by TRBJ2-7. The length of the CDR3 is 15 residues. The germline V gene encodes CDR1 SGHRS and CDR2 YFSETQ.